One sample yielded the 19 T cell receptor beta chains listed below, sequenced in a study of T cell responses to AZD1222 COVID-19 vaccine. Clones were sequenced by immunoSEQ multiplex PCR, and TCRdb holds only the in-frame ones, with some missing. The data contain 77,000 or so clones, over 75% of them singletons. Sequences were derived from peripheral blood, sampled 28 days after the second AZD1222 dose. The receptors stem from an adult who received the AZD1222 COVID-19 vaccine.

The chain carries TRBV19 and TRBJ2-7; no clear D. Looked up from germline, CDR1 is LNHDA and CDR2 is SQIVND (reference sequence). The CDR3 is 13 residues long. Trimming left V 6 bases short and J 2 bases short, with 11 bases between. In nucleotides, the CDR3 is TGTGCCAGTAGGTCGGCAGGAACCTACGAGCAGTACTTC. This sequence encodes CASRSAGTYEQYF.

This clone was counted a single time. This chain joins TRBV19 and TRBJ2-7, with 8 bases matching TRBD1. CDR1 is LNHDA, CDR2 SQIVND, per germline (reference sequence). The CDR3 is made up of 15 amino acids. V dropped 6 bases and J dropped 2; count of bases not matched to a gene: 9. The CDR3 sequence is CASRVTGVNAYEQYF. CDR3 DNA sequence: TGTGCCAGTAGGGTGACAGGGGTAAATGCCTACGAGCAGTACTTC.

The chain combines TRBV27 with TRBJ2-4, with TRBD2 identical over 12 bases. The CDR3 extends over 16 amino acids. Per germline, CDR1 MNHEY and CDR2 SMNVEV (reference sequence). V was pared by 6 bases and J by 2 bases, with 5 bases of the junction left unmatched. The DNA of the CDR3 is TGTGCCAGCAGCAAAGGACTAGCGGGATCCAAAAACATTCAGTACTTC. Translated: CASSKGLAGSKNIQYF.

This clone has just one count. The chain carries TRBV4-1 and TRBJ1-1; D gene ambiguous. Germline V gene lookup returns CDR1 MGHRA and CDR2 YSYEKL. The CDR3 extends over 17 amino acids. The V and J ends lost 0 bases and 0 bases respectively, with 14 bases between them. CDR3 region: CASSQDSSYGMNTEAFF. The CDR3 region has the DNA TGCGCCAGCAGCCAAGATAGTTCGTATGGCATGAACACTGAAGCTTTCTTT.

CDR3 loop: CATSDTGTSGGFSTDTQYF. In DNA form, the CDR3 reads TGTGCCACCAGTGACACCGGGACTAGCGGGGGGTTTAGCACAGATACGCAGTATTTT. J is TRBJ2-3 and V is TRBV24-1, with 15 bases lining up with TRBD2. The V gene end was trimmed by 4 bases and the J gene end by 0 bases; junction bases not matched to a gene: 7. The CDR3 is made up of 19 amino acids. The germline gives CDR1 KGHDR, CDR2 SFDVKD.

The CDR3 DNA reads as TGTGCCAGCAGCCAGGGGGGCTACGAGCAGTACTTC. Translated: CASSQGGYEQYF. The V and J genes are TRBV7-2 and TRBJ2-7; tentative D call: TRBD1 (7 bases). The germline CDR1 and CDR2 sequences are SGHTA and FQGNSA. The CDR3 is 12 amino acids. Trimming left V 5 bases short and J 3 bases short, with 8 bases between. The complete variable domain, with remaining parts taken from reference TRBV7-2 and TRBJ2-7, reads GAGVSQSPSNKVTEKGKDVELRCDPISGHTALYWYRQSLGQGLEFLIYFQGNSAPDKSGLPSDRFSAERTGGSVSTLTIQRTQQEDSAVYLCASSQGGYEQYFGPGTRLTVT.

The V and J genes are TRBV12-3 or TRBV12-4 and TRBJ1-4; D is unresolved. The ends were cut back, 6 bases at V and 8 bases at J, with 7 bases in the middle. This CDR3 spans 11 amino acids. The CDR3 DNA reads TGTGCCAGCAGCACAGCAGAAAAACTGTTTTTT. Protein sequence: CASSTAEKLFF.

The V and J genes are TRBV2 and TRBJ2-1; either TRBD1 or TRBD2 may fit D (5 bases each). V was clipped by 8 bases and J by 4 bases, with 9 bases between them. CDR1 SNHLY and CDR2 FYNNEI come from the germline V gene. This CDR3 contains 12 residues. In nucleotides, the CDR3 is TGTGCCAGCGGGGGAGAGTACAATGAGCAGTTCTTC. Its protein is CASGGEYNEQFF. Together with reference TRBV2 and TRBJ2-1, the CDR3 gives the full variable domain: EPEVTQTPSHQVTQMGQEVILRCVPISNHLYFYWYRQILGQKVEFLVSFYNNEISEKSEIFDDQFSVERPDGSNFTLKIRSTKLEDSAMYFCASGGEYNEQFFGPGTRLTVL.

This clone was observed a single time. This chain joins TRBV28 and TRBJ1-2; D call uncertain. This CDR3 region has 10 residues. The ends were cut back, 11 bases at V and 8 bases at J, with 12 bases in the middle. Germline V lookup: CDR1 MDHEN, CDR2 SYDVKM. CDR3 nucleotide sequence: TGTGCCGTCAGGAGTAAAGGCTACACCTTC. Translating it yields CAVRSKGYTF.

This clone was seen a handful of times. The chain uses TRBV28 and TRBJ2-7; maybe TRBD1 (5 bases). Trimming pared 8 bases from V and 5 bases from J, leaving 16 bases between. CDR3 length: 13 residues. Germline V lookup: CDR1 MDHEN, CDR2 SYDVKM. CDR3 nucleotides: TGTGCCAGCGTCTCAGAGGACATCAACGAGCAGTACTTC. Its translation is CASVSEDINEQYF.

This clone was detected a few times. V gene TRBV6-2 or TRBV6-3 combines with J gene TRBJ1-1; TRBD1 matches 10 bases. This CDR3 has 15 amino acids. Trimming at V came to 4 bases and at J to 5 bases, leaving 7 bases not matched to a gene. Germline V gives CDR1 MNHEY, CDR2 SVGEGT. In nucleotides, the CDR3 is TGTGCCAGCAGTTTGGGACAGGGGTTTCGGACTGAAGCTTTCTTT. As protein: CASSLGQGFRTEAFF.

This clone has only one observation. J is TRBJ1-2 and V is TRBV7-9; perhaps TRBD1 as D (6 bases). V was trimmed by 0 bases and J by 4 bases, leaving 12 bases between them. The CDR3 has 15 amino acids. In germline, CDR1 is SEHNR, CDR2 FQNEAQ (reference sequence). The CDR3: CASSLADSGSYGYTF. The CDR3 bases are TGTGCCAGCAGCTTAGCGGACAGCGGGAGCTATGGCTACACCTTC.

The chain employs TRBV4-3 and TRBJ1-2; D might be TRBD1 (6 bases). The CDR3 runs 14 residues. V was shortened by 4 bases and J by 2 bases, with 11 bases between the two germline ends. The germline gives CDR1 LGHNA, CDR2 YSLEER. DNA of the CDR3: TGCGCCAGCAGCCCCCTGGGGACAAACTATGGCTACACCTTC. It specifies CASSPLGTNYGYTF.

The rearrangement uses TRBV6-5 and TRBJ2-5; no clear D gene. CDR1 is MNHEY, CDR2 SVGAGI, per germline. This CDR3 contains 12 residues. Trimming took off 7 bases at V and 4 bases at J, with 10 bases between the two ends. The CDR3 here is CASKESAETQYF. The DNA of the CDR3 is TGTGCCAGCAAGGAGTCGGCAGAGACCCAGTACTTC.

This chain links TRBV3-1 (or the pseudogene TRBV3-2) with TRBJ1-4; D is uncertain. The CDR3 contains 15 residues. The V gene's germline CDR1 is LGHDT and CDR2 YNNKEL (reference sequence). V lost 4 bases to trimming and J lost 4 bases, with 13 bases between them. The DNA for the CDR3 is TGTGCCAGCAGCCTAGTCAGCGGAGGTAATGAAAAACTGTTTTTT. Its translation: CASSLVSGGNEKLFF.

The chain joins TRBV2 to TRBJ1-5, with D uncertain. CDR3 length: 13 residues. V lost 3 bases to trimming and J lost 2 bases, with 5 bases between them. Germline V lookup: CDR1 SNHLY, CDR2 FYNNEI. CDR3: CASSDQGNQPQHF. CDR3 DNA sequence: TGTGCCAGCAGTGACCAGGGCAATCAGCCCCAGCATTTT.

This clone was seen more than once but under ten times. The CDR3 loop is CASSLAGGYEQYF. The CDR3 DNA is TGTGCCAGCAGCTTAGCGGGGGGGTACGAGCAGTACTTC. This sequence joins TRBV7-3 and TRBJ2-7; TRBD2 matches at 9 bases. CDR3 length equals 13 residues. The V gene end was trimmed by 2 bases and the J gene end by 4 bases; junction bases not matched to a gene: 0. Germline CDR1 and CDR2: SGHTA and FQGTGA.

CDR3 residues: CASSVGRRILGGYGYTF. The CDR3 DNA reads as TGTGCCAGCAGCGTCGGACGGAGGATCCTCGGGGGCTATGGCTACACCTTC. The rearrangement uses TRBV9 and TRBJ1-2, with D possibly matching TRBD1 (5 bases). Germline V gene sequence: CDR1 SGDLS, CDR2 YYNGEE. The CDR3 is 17 amino acids. Deletions cut 2 bases from V and 4 bases from J, with 21 bases between.

This clone was detected once. The V call is TRBV3-1 (or the pseudogene TRBV3-2), the J call TRBJ2-7; D unresolved. CDR1 LGHDT and CDR2 YNNKEL come from the germline V gene (reference sequence). This CDR3 spans 15 amino acids. Trimming pared 2 bases from V and 2 bases from J, leaving 13 bases between. The CDR3 coding sequence is TGTGCCAGCAGCCAATATGCTCTAATCACCTACGAGCAGTACTTC. Amino acids: CASSQYALITYEQYF.